The rows below give T cell receptor beta chains drawn from one sample of a study of blood T cells in healthy people across ages. One entry per CDR3 protein results from TCRdb running MiXCR on the 5' RACE reads. The table includes over 1,500,000 distinct CDR3 sequences, about 39% detected once. Material: blood. These receptors were collected from a human donor in good health. CDR3s include the opening cysteine and the closing phenylalanine or tryptophan. The D gene is left open where the match is weak. The size entry is marked missing in some rows and otherwise reads once, few, many or a size class.

>TRBJ1-6|few|TRBV28|-
TGTGCTTTACCACAGGGTCGGGAAAATTCACCCCTCCACTTT
CALPQGRENSPLHF
>TRBJ2-3|-|TRBV29-1|-
TGCAGCGTTGCGCGTGTAGATACGCAGTATTTT
CSVARVDTQYF
>TRBJ2-7|few|TRBV10-3|-
TGTGCCATCAGTGAGCCGTCAACGGGGAGCTCCTACGAGCAGTACTTC
CAISEPSTGSSYEQYF
>TRBJ2-7|-|TRBV5-1|-
TGCGCCAGCAGCAAGGGGACCGCAAGCTCCTACGAGCAGTACTTC
CASSKGTASSYEQYF
>TRBJ1-1|-|TRBV7-9|-
TGTGCCAGCAGCTATCCGTCAGACAAGGGGTTTAGCACTGAAGCTTTCTTT
CASSYPSDKGFSTEAFF
>TRBJ2-7|few|TRBV7-2|TRBD2
TGTGCCAGCAGCTCGACTGGACTAGCGGGGCTCTTACTCTACGAGCAGTACTTC
CASSSTGLAGLLLYEQYF
>TRBJ2-4|-|TRBV20-1|TRBD2
TGCAGTGCTAGAAAAGGACTAGCGGGGGACCGAGGGAACATTCAGTACTTC
CSARKGLAGDRGNIQYF
>TRBJ1-2|-|TRBV20-1|-
TGCAGTGCTAGAGTCCCCTTAAGGGTCGAGCCACCGACCAACTATGGCTACACCTTC
CSARVPLRVEPPTNYGYTF
>TRBJ2-5|-|TRBV9|-
TGTGCCAGCAGCGTTGCCGAAGGGGCGGGGGAGACCCAGTACTTC
CASSVAEGAGETQYF
>TRBJ1-5|-|TRBV6-2/TRBV6-3|TRBD1
TGTGCCGGCAGTTACTCGAGACAGGGTAATCAGCCCCAGCATTTT
CAGSYSRQGNQPQHF
>TRBJ2-5|-|TRBV20-1|-
TGCAGCGCTGATTCTTTGGCGAAAACACAAGAGACCCAGTACTTC
CSADSLAKTQETQYF
>TRBJ2-1|-|TRBV9|TRBD2
TGTGCCAGCAGCGTAGCCACAGGACTAGCCTCCTACAATGAGCAGTTCTTC
CASSVATGLASYNEQFF
>TRBJ2-7|-|TRBV6-5|TRBD1
TGTGCCAGCAGGATAGACAGGGCAATTACCTACGAGCAGTACTTC
CASRIDRAITYEQYF
>TRBJ1-2|few|TRBV28|-
TGTGCCAGCAGTTTACGAGCAGCTAACTATGGCTACACCTTC
CASSLRAANYGYTF
>TRBJ1-4|-|TRBV27|TRBD1
TGTGCCAGCAGCGACAGGGCGGACGAAAAACTGTTTTTT
CASSDRADEKLFF
>TRBJ1-4|few|TRBV2|-
TGTGCCAGCAGTGCGACGAGTGAAAAACTGTTTTTT
CASSATSEKLFF
>TRBJ2-1|-|TRBV5-1|TRBD2
TGCGCCGGCGGGAACCCGGGACTAGCCCTCTTCCGGAACAATGAGCAGTTCTTC
CAGGNPGLALFRNNEQFF
>TRBJ2-6|many|TRBV29-1|-
TGCAGCGTCCGAAGCTCTGGGGCCAACGTCCTGACTTTC
CSVRSSGANVLTF
>TRBJ2-7|-|TRBV7-2|-
TGTGCCAGCAGTCGTAGGACAGATAGCGAGCAGTACTTC
CASSRRTDSEQYF
>TRBJ1-5|-|TRBV6-5|TRBD1
TGTGCCAGCCGGATAGAGGGGACAGTTAATCAGCCCCAGCATTTT
CASRIEGTVNQPQHF
>TRBJ2-3|-|TRBV5-5|-
TGTGCCAGCAGCTTGGGACAGCCTACTGGTATTGCGCAGTATTTT
CASSLGQPTGIAQYF
>TRBJ2-3|-|TRBV20-1|-
TGCAGTGCTAGAGATCTCTTGGGGGGCCGGGTAAGAGATACGCAGTATTTT
CSARDLLGGRVRDTQYF
>TRBJ2-1|-|TRBV5-6|-
TGTGCCAGCAGCTTGAGGTTTCGCGATGAGCAGTTCTTC
CASSLRFRDEQFF
>TRBJ1-1|-|TRBV7-9|-
TGTGCCAGCAGCTTCTCAGGGGACCTAGAAGCTTTCTTT
CASSFSGDLEAFF
>TRBJ1-5|-|TRBV12-5|-
TGTGCTAGTGGGCCGGACAGAAATCAGCCCCAGCATTTT
CASGPDRNQPQHF
>TRBJ2-6|-|TRBV13|-
TGTGCCAGCAGCCCTACCCCCATGACGGCCGGTTCCTCTGGGGCCAACGTCCTGACTTTC
CASSPTPMTAGSSGANVLTF
>TRBJ2-7|-|TRBV7-3|-
TGTGCCAGCAGCCCCGAAGGTGGACGGGGCTACGAGCAGTACTTC
CASSPEGGRGYEQYF
>TRBJ2-3|few|TRBV6-5|-
TGTGCCAGCAGTGATGGACCTTCAGATACGCAGTATTTT
CASSDGPSDTQYF
>TRBJ1-5|once|TRBV7-3|-
TGTGCCAGCAGCTTCGACGTAGGGGGAATCCAGCATTTT
CASSFDVGGIQHF
>TRBJ1-1|-|TRBV5-6|-
TGTGCCAGCAGCTTGGTTCAAAGGGACACTGAAGCTTTCTTT
CASSLVQRDTEAFF
>TRBJ2-7|few|TRBV7-2|-
TGTGCCAGCAGCTTGAGGGCTAGGCCGGTCTACGAGCAGTACTTC
CASSLRARPVYEQYF
>TRBJ2-7|-|TRBV15|TRBD1
TGTGCCACCAGCCTGGACAGGGCCAGCTCCTACGAGCAGTACTTC
CATSLDRASSYEQYF
>TRBJ1-2|-|TRBV7-2|TRBD1
TGTGCCAGCAGCTTAGATACAGGGGGCACATATGGCTACACCTTC
CASSLDTGGTYGYTF
>TRBJ1-5|-|TRBV13|-
TGTGCCAGCAGCTTAACGGCGGATAGGGTGAGAGGCAATCAGCCCCAGCATTTT
CASSLTADRVRGNQPQHF
>TRBJ2-1|-|TRBV5-1|-
TGCACCAGCGGCTCCAGGCCAGATTCCTACAATGAGCAGTTCTTC
CTSGSRPDSYNEQFF
>TRBJ1-1|many|TRBV6-5|-
TGTGCCAGCAGTTTACGCAGGGGAGTAAGGACTGAAGCTTTCTTT
CASSLRRGVRTEAFF
>TRBJ1-2|-|TRBV6-5|-
TGTGCCGGCAGTTACGGGCAAGCGAATGGCTACACCTTC
CAGSYGQANGYTF
>TRBJ2-1|few|TRBV11-2|TRBD2
TGTGCCAGCAGCTTCCCTCCGGGACTAGCCTACAATGAGCAGTTCTTC
CASSFPPGLAYNEQFF
>TRBJ1-1|many|TRBV6-6|-
TGTGCCAGCAGTTACCCCGGGAACACTGAAGCTTTCTTT
CASSYPGNTEAFF
>TRBJ1-1|-|TRBV6-2/TRBV6-3|-
TGTGCCAGCCTCCAACACGACGGGGGACGAGTTGCTTTCTTT
CASLQHDGGRVAFF
>TRBJ1-2|many|TRBV12-3/TRBV12-4|TRBD1
TGTGCCAGCAGTTCCCAGGGGGGAGGCTATGGCTACACCTTC
CASSSQGGGYGYTF
>TRBJ2-3|-|TRBV7-3|TRBD2
TGTGCCAGCGGACTAGCGGGGGGATGGGGAGATACGCGGTATTTT
CASGLAGGWGDTRYF
>TRBJ1-2|-|TRBV6-6|-
TGTGCCAGCAGGGGGGAGGATGGCTACACCTTC
CASRGEDGYTF
>TRBJ1-4|-|TRBV25-1|TRBD1
TGTGCCAGCAGTAAGGGACAGGGGGCGCCGACTAATGAAAAACTGTTTTTT
CASSKGQGAPTNEKLFF
>TRBJ2-7|few|TRBV5-1|-
TGCGCCAGCAGCGCGACAGTTCTATCGGGGTTAAACTACGAGCAGTACTTC
CASSATVLSGLNYEQYF
>TRBJ2-7|few|TRBV9|-
TGTGCCAGCAGTGTCGGGGCAGGGACGAAGGACGAGCAGTACTTC
CASSVGAGTKDEQYF
>TRBJ2-5|-|TRBV29-1|-
TGCAGCGTTGAAAGGGGCGGCAGGTCCAACTCGTACCAAGAGACCCAGTACTTC
CSVERGGRSNSYQETQYF
>TRBJ2-7|-|TRBV18|-
TGTGCCAGCTCACCACGGGTAAGTCAAAACTACGAGCAGTACTTC
CASSPRVSQNYEQYF
>TRBJ1-2|-|TRBV29-1|-
TGCAGCGTTGGCCCACCGGGGGGATATGGCTACACCTTC
CSVGPPGGYGYTF
>TRBJ1-1|-|TRBV20-1|-
TGCAGTGCTAGGGCTGATGGGTGGAGGACTGAAGCTTTCTTT
CSARADGWRTEAFF
>TRBJ2-7|-|TRBV9|TRBD2
TGTGCCAGCAGCGATTCACTAGCGGGGTCCTACGAGCAGTACTTC
CASSDSLAGSYEQYF